This T cell receptor (beta chain) was observed in a study of liver allograft versus peripheral blood T cells. Study-level information: Graft-liver T cell receptor repertoires were compared against recipient peripheral blood repertoires. Study findings and constraints: In liver allografts, T cell receptor repertoires reportedly differed from the repertoires found in peripheral blood.

TCRdb re-called the reads with MiXCR, one entry per CDR3 protein. Among 14,000 or so distinct CDR3 sequences, more than 20% were seen once, and the ten largest hold around 5.8%. CDR1 SEHNR and CDR2 FQNEAQ come from the germline V gene (reference sequence). The CDR3 runs to 13 residues. The V and J ends lost 4 bases and 6 bases respectively, with 12 bases between them. On this clonotype itself: What it recognizes is unknown.

This receptor was identified in a human patient who had a liver transplant. Some T cells may be supplied by the graft donor. V is TRBV7-9 and J is TRBJ1-1; no reliable D call. The CDR3 reads CASSSGVGPEAFF. CDR3 bases: TGTGCCAGCAGCTCCGGAGTAGGCCCTGAAGCTTTCTTT.